These T cell receptor beta chains were read from a single sample in a study of blood T cell repertoires in COVID-19. Assay used: immunoSEQ multiplex PCR; TCRdb lists only in-frame clones, some missing. The top ten hold about 1.6% of the sample, which has around 140,000 clones, about four fifths seen once. The material sequenced was peripheral blood. The source is a human donor in a cohort sampled during active COVID-19. Each CDR3 is given with its conserved first and last residue. The order of the fields is clone size, J gene, V gene, D gene, CDR3 DNA, CDR3 protein. D genes are given only for firm matches. Clone sizes are given selectively: once, few, many, or a class where the clone is expanded.

few TRBJ1-5 TRBV12-3/TRBV12-4 NA TGTGCCAGCAGCCTACCTAATCAGCCCCAGCATTTT CASSLPNQPQHF
once TRBJ1-4 TRBV9 TRBD1 TGTGCCAGCAGCGCGGGACAGAGTGAAAAACTGTTTTTT CASSAGQSEKLFF
NA TRBJ1-3 TRBV5-1 TRBD1 TGCGCCAGCAGCGGCAGACAGGGGGCTGGAAACACCATATATTTT CASSGRQGAGNTIYF
NA TRBJ2-7 TRBV15 TRBD2 TGTGCCACCAGCAGAGATGGGGCGGGAGCGTACGAGCAGTACTTC CATSRDGAGAYEQYF
NA TRBJ2-5 TRBV10-3 NA TGTGCCATCAGTGAGTTCCAGGGTTTGGAGACCCAGTACTTC CAISEFQGLETQYF
NA TRBJ2-7 TRBV6-2/TRBV6-3 NA TGTGCCAGCAGCTCCTGGGAGACTTACTACGAGCAGTACTTC CASSSWETYYEQYF
NA TRBJ2-1 TRBV19 TRBD1 TGTGCCAGTAGTCAAGCGCGGGGGACAGGGGGCTCGAATAATGAGCAGTTCTTC CASSQARGTGGSNNEQFF
NA TRBJ1-1 TRBV5-1 TRBD1 TGCGCCAGCAGCGTGACAGGGGAGAACACTGAAGCTTTCTTT CASSVTGENTEAFF
NA TRBJ2-1 TRBV5-1 NA TGCGCCAGCAGCCTGGGGGTCGAGGCGATCTACAATGAGCAGTTCTTC CASSLGVEAIYNEQFF
NA TRBJ1-2 TRBV3-1/TRBV3-2 TRBD1 TGTGCCAGCAGCCAAGGCTACTACAGGGGGCTTGGGTATGGCTACACCTTC CASSQGYYRGLGYGYTF
once TRBJ2-1 TRBV7-8 TRBD2 TGTGCCAGCAGCTTTCGACTAGCGGGGTACAATGAGCAGTTCTTC CASSFRLAGYNEQFF
NA TRBJ2-2 TRBV9 TRBD1 TGTGCCAGCAGCGCCCTACAGGGGGCGGGCGGGGAGCTGTTTTTT CASSALQGAGGELFF
NA TRBJ1-2 TRBV9 TRBD1 TGTGCCAGCAGCGACAGGACAGGGATCTACTATGGCTACACCTTC CASSDRTGIYYGYTF
NA TRBJ1-4 TRBV21-1 NA TGTGCCAGCAGCAAATCGGGGTACAGGGGGCATGAAAAACTGTTTTTT CASSKSGYRGHEKLFF
NA TRBJ2-5 TRBV6-5 NA TGTGCCAGCAGTTACTCGACTCCAGTAGAAGAGACCCAGTACTTC CASSYSTPVEETQYF
NA TRBJ1-2 TRBV18 TRBD1 TGTGCCAGCTCACCCGGGACAGGCGGCTATGGCTACACCTTC CASSPGTGGYGYTF
NA TRBJ1-1 TRBV7-6 TRBD1 TGTGCCAGCAGCCTCGACAGGGACACTGAAGCTTTCTTT CASSLDRDTEAFF
once TRBJ2-7 TRBV28 NA TGTGCCAGCAGTTGGGAGGGGGGGCGGTGGTCCTACGAGCAGTACTTC CASSWEGGRWSYEQYF
NA TRBJ2-5 TRBV19 NA TGTGCCAGTAGTATGGTAGCGCAAGAGACCCAGTACTTC CASSMVAQETQYF
NA TRBJ1-1 TRBV11-2 NA TGTGCCAGCAGCTTCGGCACTGAAGCTTTCTTT CASSFGTEAFF
NA TRBJ1-5 TRBV6-6 TRBD1 TGTGCCAGCAGTCGTCCGGGACAGGGGGTCCAGCCCCAGCATTTT CASSRPGQGVQPQHF
NA TRBJ1-5 TRBV7-9 TRBD1 TGTGCCAGCAGCTCCCAGGGGGCTGGAGAGCCCCAGCATTTT CASSSQGAGEPQHF
once TRBJ1-1 TRBV10-3 NA TGTGCCATCAGTGCGGGGACTGAAGCTTTCTTT CAISAGTEAFF
NA TRBJ2-7 TRBV6-1 NA TGTGCCAGCAGTGAAACCTCTCCCGGGATAGCCGAGCAGTACTTC CASSETSPGIAEQYF
NA TRBJ1-1 TRBV19 TRBD1 TGTGCCAGTAGCGAACGACAGGGCAGGGGCACTGAAGCTTTCTTT CASSERQGRGTEAFF
NA TRBJ2-5 TRBV5-4 TRBD1 TGTGCCAGCAGCTTGAAGGGGGCCGGGGAGACCCAGTACTTC CASSLKGAGETQYF
NA TRBJ2-5 TRBV24-1 NA TGTGCCACCGCTTCACAGGGCCCGGAGACCCAGTACTTC CATASQGPETQYF
NA TRBJ1-4 TRBV2 NA TGTGCCAGCAGTAGTTATTTGGGGGCGGAAAAACTGTTTTTT CASSSYLGAEKLFF
NA TRBJ2-2 TRBV9 NA TGTGCCAGCAGCGTAGGGGGGGTCACCGGGGAGCTGTTTTTT CASSVGGVTGELFF
NA TRBJ2-1 TRBV18 NA TGTGCCAGCTCACCCACGGAACAGGGACAGTTCTTC CASSPTEQGQFF
NA TRBJ2-3 TRBV18 TRBD1 TGTGCCAGCTCACAAAGGACAGGGGTCGATACGCAGTATTTT CASSQRTGVDTQYF
NA TRBJ2-7 TRBV2 TRBD1 TGTGCCAGCAGTGAAGTGCAGGGGGTTAACTACGAGCAGTACTTC CASSEVQGVNYEQYF
NA TRBJ1-5 TRBV18 TRBD1 TGTGCCAGCTCACCAGACCGGGACAGGGCACAGCCCCAGCATTTT CASSPDRDRAQPQHF
NA TRBJ1-2 TRBV27 NA TGTGCCAGCAGTTTCGATAAGAGCTATGGCTACACCTTC CASSFDKSYGYTF
NA TRBJ2-1 TRBV7-3 TRBD2 TGTGCCAGCAGTTCTTTAGCGGGAGTGGCGTTTGGTGAGCAGTTCTTC CASSSLAGVAFGEQFF
NA TRBJ2-5 TRBV5-1 TRBD1 TGCGCCAGCAGCTTGGATAGGGGGCTAAAGGCAGAGACCCAGTACTTC CASSLDRGLKAETQYF
NA TRBJ2-1 TRBV19 TRBD2 TGTGCCAGTGGACTAGCGGGAGGGTACAATGAGCAGTTCTTC CASGLAGGYNEQFF